These 6 T cell receptor beta chains were sequenced from one sample in a study of T cells in Graves' hyperthyroidism and ophthalmopathy. What was amplified from RNA transcripts were TCR beta CDR3 regions. The HTBI primer set drove a first-round RT-PCR of the TCR CDR3. Each CDR3 protein is one row after TCRdb ran MiXCR on the multiplex PCR reads. The sample lists 500,000 or so distinct CDR3 sequences, 17% seen once, with under 20% in the top ten. The specimen was blood. The receptors derive from a woman younger than 35 with Graves' ophthalmopathy.

This clonotype came up a few times. The V call is TRBV29-1, the J call TRBJ2-4; 10 bases map to TRBD1. The germline gives CDR1 SQVTM, CDR2 ANQGSEA. V lost 4 bases and J lost 4; bases outside the gene matches: 4. This CDR3 spans 14 amino acids. The CDR3 region has the DNA TGCAGCGTTGGGGACAGGGGACAAAAAAACATTCAGTACTTC. Translated: CSVGDRGQKNIQYF.

The sample holds many counts of this clonotype. The chain has TRBV5-1 and TRBJ2-3; no clear D gene. This CDR3 contains 15 residues. Trimming pared 4 bases from V and 0 bases from J, leaving 12 bases between. Germline CDR1 reads SGHRS; CDR2 reads YFSETQ. The CDR3, as DNA: TGCGCCAGCAGCCCGGACGCCCTCAGCACAGATACGCAGTATTTT. Translation gives CASSPDALSTDTQYF.

The chain couples TRBV19 to TRBJ1-1; no definite D call. This CDR3 has 13 amino acids. Per germline, CDR1 LNHDA and CDR2 SQIVND (reference sequence). Deletions cut 6 bases from V and 5 bases from J, with 13 bases between. CDR3 region: CASSKTLGTEAFF. The CDR3 nucleotides read TGTGCCAGTAGCAAGACCCTGGGTACTGAAGCTTTCTTT.

This clonotype occurred many times. CDR3 in amino acids: CASSLEPVYWEEQYF. The CDR3, as DNA: TGTGCCAGCAGCTTAGAACCTGTTTATTGGGAGGAGCAGTACTTC. This chain links TRBV11-2 with TRBJ2-7, with D possibly being TRBD2 (5 bases). There are 15 residues in the CDR3. The V gene lost 0 bases and the J gene lost 7 bases, with 16 bases spanning the gap. Germline V CDR1 and CDR2: SGHAT, FQNNGV.

The chain joins TRBV5-1 to TRBJ1-4, with D hard to call. The CDR3 has 15 residues. Germline V lookup: CDR1 SGHRS, CDR2 YFSETQ. V lost 0 bases, J lost 8 bases, and 14 bases lay in between. The DNA of the CDR3 is TGCGCCAGCAGCTTGGAATTGAGTACCAGAGAAAAACTGTTTTTT. It encodes CASSLELSTREKLFF.

In this sample, this clonotype turned up a few times. The chain joins TRBV29-1 to TRBJ2-3; no definite D call. CDR1 and CDR2 from the germline V gene are SQVTM and ANQGSEA. V lost 4 bases, J lost 6 bases, and 5 bases lay in between. CDR3 length: 10 residues. This chain's CDR3 is CSVGPDTQYF. CDR3 bases: TGCAGCGTTGGGCCGGATACGCAGTATTTT.